This T cell receptor beta chain was identified in a study of T-cell memory formation after mild COVID-19 (dated by TCRdb to about 2021). Broadly, across the study: TCR sequence clusters from the two donors were found to be largely donor specific. In a couple of donors, T-cell clones that expanded and contracted after mild COVID-19 were tracked by sequencing TCRalpha and TCRbeta repertoires over time. Two young, previously healthy adult volunteers made up the cohort, one male and one female.

Ficoll-Paque density gradient centrifugation was the method used to isolate PBMCs. Broad study findings and their caveats: Clones that contracted from day 15 to 85 showed balanced CD4/CD8 phenotypes, whereas a second wave of clones that expanded from day 15 to 37 leaned towards CD4+. Only a couple of mild cases were covered by the study, and larger cohorts that include severe cases with pre-infection samples were considered necessary. Contracting CD4+ clones were located mainly in the CM and EM memory subsets, whereas CD8+ clones were found to be enriched in EMRA. Whether the second-wave clones peaking on day 37 were SARS-CoV-2 specific was not confirmed. Some responding clones were detected in pre-infection memory, which suggested that pre-existing cross-reactive memory T cells had joined the SARS-CoV-2 response.

For sequencing, an Illumina NovaSeq 6000 was employed. Using 5'RACE with constant-segment primers, TCRalpha and TCRbeta cDNA libraries were constructed, with sample barcodes and unique molecular identifiers added in the process. Trizol reagent was used to extract RNA from every sample. Library amplification was performed in two PCR steps, and a second sample barcode and Illumina TruSeq adapters were introduced in the second step. The libraries were sequenced on an Illumina NovaSeq using 2 x 150 bp paired-end reads. Under the source paper's analysis protocol: Reads were demultiplexed and collapsed into UMI-guided consensus sequences with migec v1.2.7. Using mixcr v2.1.11, the UMI consensuses were aligned to TRA and TRB V and J templates and assembled into clonotypes. Clonotypes were classified as expanded or contracted when called significant by both edgeR and NoisET, with noise models trained on biological replicates. For edgeR calls, a false discovery rate-adjusted p below 0.01 and a log2 fold-change threshold of 1 were applied. PCA with hierarchical clustering of max-normalized trajectories of the 1000 most abundant clonotypes was used as exploratory dynamics analysis. Separately sequenced CD4+ and CD8+ repertoires were used to assign a CD4 or CD8 phenotype to each responding clone. Using fastp trimming at Q25 and MiXCR clonotype assembly, TCRdb reanalyzed the public sequencing data and kept in-frame beta chains. Rows with one shared CDR3 protein collapse into an entry with the most common genes and DNA. What appears here as the V and J calls and clone size reflects TCRdb's work, not the paper's. The sample table records approximately 100,000 distinct CDR3 sequences; 20% to 25% of these occur just once. The biggest ten clones account for 35% to 50% of the sample.

This clonotype was counted a few times. Its antigen remains undetermined. No base quality information exists; no much larger clone differs at one position. At the junction V is shortened by 0 bases and J by 0 bases, with 18 bases in between. The CDR3 holds 18 amino acids from the cysteine to the phenylalanine. CDR3 DNA only is kept here, 54 bases in frame from base 1. The germline V gene supplies CDR1 SGHDT and CDR2 YYEEEE. Recombination linked TRBV5-6 to TRBJ1-2, and TRBD1 may be the D gene, going by 5 matching bases. Sequencing input: PBMCs or a T cell subset sorted from them (not recorded which). This TCR was recovered from a man between 18 and 29 years old who had mild COVID-19 (a few samples of this study predate the infection). The sample titles of this study are shuffled in the database, so cell type and time point are left out; the donor was told from shared clones. The nucleotide sequence is TGTGCCAGCAGCTTGGGAAGGACACGGCCTATCTCTAACTATGGCTACACCTTC. Its protein is CASSLGRTRPISNYGYTF.